Listed below are T cell receptor beta chains from one sample, sequenced in a study of blood T cell repertoires in COVID-19. Assay used: immunoSEQ multiplex PCR; TCRdb lists only in-frame clones, some missing. The top ten hold around 1.5% of the sample, which has about 93,000 clones, about nine tenths seen once. The sample comprised peripheral blood. All receptors come from a human donor with active COVID-19. The donor label of this sample is uncertain. CDR3s include the opening cysteine and the closing phenylalanine or tryptophan. The D gene is left open where the match is weak. The size of a clone is reported for some rows only, either as once, few or many, or as a class for expanded clones.

>TRBJ1-1|TRBV7-9|.|.
CASSLAVGGETEAFF
TGTGCCAGCAGCTTAGCGGTAGGGGGGGAGACTGAAGCTTTCTTT
>TRBJ2-1|TRBV11-1|TRBD1|.
CASSHDRGAYNEQFF
TGTGCCAGCAGCCACGACAGGGGCGCCTACAATGAGCAGTTCTTC
>TRBJ1-3|TRBV25-1|.|.
CASSEYFQSGNTIYF
TGTGCCAGCAGTGAATACTTCCAGTCTGGAAACACCATATATTTT
>TRBJ2-3|TRBV3-1/TRBV3-2|TRBD2|.
CASSQVSTSRDTQYF
TGTGCCAGCAGCCAAGTCTCGACTAGCCGCGATACGCAGTATTTT
>TRBJ1-4|TRBV11-2|.|.
CASSPGWGGSTNEKLFF
TGTGCCAGCAGCCCAGGATGGGGGGGATCAACTAATGAAAAACTGTTTTTT
>TRBJ2-3|TRBV5-1|TRBD2|.
CASSPPPSGGTDTQYF
TGCGCCAGCAGCCCCCCGCCTAGCGGGGGAACAGATACGCAGTATTTT
>TRBJ1-5|TRBV14|.|.
CASSQGRHFPQPQHF
TGTGCCAGCAGCCAAGGCCGACATTTTCCTCAGCCCCAGCATTTT
>TRBJ1-6|TRBV5-1|TRBD1|.
CASSPRTGANNNSPLHF
TGCGCCAGCAGCCCCAGGACAGGGGCGAATAATAATTCACCCCTCCACTTT
>TRBJ1-1|TRBV5-4|.|.
CASSFGGGPEAFF
TGTGCCAGCAGCTTCGGGGGAGGCCCTGAAGCTTTCTTT
>TRBJ1-3|TRBV29-1|TRBD1|.
CSARGPPGNTIYF
TGCAGCGCGAGGGGGCCGCCTGGAAACACCATATATTTT
>TRBJ2-7|TRBV6-5|.|once
CASSYFARGSSYEQYF
TGTGCCAGCAGTTACTTCGCCAGGGGAAGTTCTTACGAGCAGTACTTC
>TRBJ2-7|TRBV2|.|few
CASISSRYEQYF
TGTGCCAGCATTTCCAGTCGCTACGAGCAGTACTTC
>TRBJ2-2|TRBV6-5|TRBD2|.
CASNSGGRIGELFF
TGTGCCAGCAATAGCGGGGGGCGGATCGGGGAGCTGTTTTTT